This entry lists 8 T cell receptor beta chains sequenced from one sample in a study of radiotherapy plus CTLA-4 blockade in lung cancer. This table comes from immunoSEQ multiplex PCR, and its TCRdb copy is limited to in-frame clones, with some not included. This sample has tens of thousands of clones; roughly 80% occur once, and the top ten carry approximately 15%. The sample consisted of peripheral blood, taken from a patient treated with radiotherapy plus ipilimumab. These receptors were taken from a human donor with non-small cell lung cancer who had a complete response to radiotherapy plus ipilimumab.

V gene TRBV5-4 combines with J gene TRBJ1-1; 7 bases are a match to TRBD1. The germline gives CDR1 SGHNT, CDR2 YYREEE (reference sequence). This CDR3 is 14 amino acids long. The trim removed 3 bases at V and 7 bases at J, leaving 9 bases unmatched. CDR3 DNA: TGTGCCAGCAGCTCCGGACAGGTGAAGTATGAAGCTTTCTTT. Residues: CASSSGQVKYEAFF.

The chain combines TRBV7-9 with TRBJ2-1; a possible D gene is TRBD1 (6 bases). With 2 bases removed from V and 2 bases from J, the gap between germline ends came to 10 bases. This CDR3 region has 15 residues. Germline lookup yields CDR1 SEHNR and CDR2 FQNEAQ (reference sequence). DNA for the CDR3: TGTGCCAGCAGCTTAATCAGGGGCCCCTACAATGAGCAGTTCTTC. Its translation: CASSLIRGPYNEQFF.

The CDR3 DNA reads TGTGCTAGTGGTTTGCATCTCAGGGGTTTTCTGTCTAGCGGGGCTACAGATACGCAGTATTTT. It codes for CASGLHLRGFLSSGATDTQYF. The chain uses TRBV12-5 and TRBJ2-3, with 9 bases fitting TRBD2. Germline CDR1 and CDR2: LGHNT and FRNRAP. V was pared by 2 bases and J by 3 bases, with 21 bases of the junction left unmatched. The CDR3 is 21 residues long.

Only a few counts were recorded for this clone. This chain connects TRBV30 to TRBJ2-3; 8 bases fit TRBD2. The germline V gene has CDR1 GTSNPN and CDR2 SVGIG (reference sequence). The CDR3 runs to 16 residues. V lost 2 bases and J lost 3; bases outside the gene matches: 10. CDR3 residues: CAWSRVGRGVTDTQYF. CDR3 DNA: TGTGCCTGGAGTCGGGTGGGGCGGGGGGTTACAGATACGCAGTATTTT.

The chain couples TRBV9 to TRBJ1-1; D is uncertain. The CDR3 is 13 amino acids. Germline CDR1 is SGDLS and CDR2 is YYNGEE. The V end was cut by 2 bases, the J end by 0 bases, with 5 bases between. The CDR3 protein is CASSVKMNTEAFF. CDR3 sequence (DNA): TGTGCCAGCAGCGTCAAAATGAACACTGAAGCTTTCTTT.

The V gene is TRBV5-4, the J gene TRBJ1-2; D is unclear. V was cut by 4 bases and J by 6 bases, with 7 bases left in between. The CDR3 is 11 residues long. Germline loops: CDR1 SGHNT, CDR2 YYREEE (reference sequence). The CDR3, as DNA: TGTGCCAGCAGCGCCGGTAATGGCTACACCTTC. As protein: CASSAGNGYTF.

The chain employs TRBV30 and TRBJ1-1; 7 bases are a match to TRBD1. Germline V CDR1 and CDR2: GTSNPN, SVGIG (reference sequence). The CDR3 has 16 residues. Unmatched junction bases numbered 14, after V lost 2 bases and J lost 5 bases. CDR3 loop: CAWSPRVGGKGTEAFF. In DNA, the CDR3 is TGTGCCTGGAGTCCCCGGGTAGGGGGCAAGGGAACTGAAGCTTTCTTT. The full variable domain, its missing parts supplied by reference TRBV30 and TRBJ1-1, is SQTIHQWPATLVQPVGSPLSLECTVEGTSNPNLYWYRQAAGRGLQLLFYSVGIGQISSEVPQNLSASRPQDRQFILSSKKLLLSDSGFYLCAWSPRVGGKGTEAFFGQGTRLTVV.

This CDR3 is CASGGSTDTQYF. The CDR3 nucleotides are TGCGCCAGCGGAGGGAGTACAGATACGCAGTATTTT. The V gene is TRBV5-1, the J gene TRBJ2-3; tentatively, D is TRBD2 (6 bases). V lost 7 bases, J lost 3 bases, and 9 bases lay in between. The length of the CDR3 is 12 residues. Germline V lookup: CDR1 SGHRS, CDR2 YFSETQ. The variable domain in full, with the rest retrieved from reference TRBV5-1 and TRBJ2-3, is KAGVTQTPRYLIKTRGQQVTLSCSPISGHRSVSWYQQTPGQGLQFLFEYFSETQRNKGNFPGRFSGRQFSNSRSEMNVSTLELGDSALYLCASGGSTDTQYFGPGTRLTVL.